This note documents a single T cell receptor (beta chain) sequence. The source of the sample is a study of control samples from healthy donors and cancer patients. This table comes from immunoSEQ multiplex PCR, and its TCRdb copy is limited to in-frame clones, with some not included. The data contain about 69,000 clones, about nine tenths of them seen just once; the ten biggest clones take up about 19%. Per germline, CDR1 SGHRS and CDR2 YFSETQ. The CDR3 is 13 residues long. V lost 4 bases, J lost 6 bases, and 12 bases lay in between. The sequence was obtained from a man aged 60-69 years with lung cancer. The sequencing input was PBMCs. This chain links TRBV5-1 with TRBJ2-3; TRBD2 might be the D (6 bases). CDR3 residues: CASSLREEDTQYF. For the CDR3, the DNA is TGCGCCAGCAGCCTGAGGGAGGAGGATACGCAGTATTTT.